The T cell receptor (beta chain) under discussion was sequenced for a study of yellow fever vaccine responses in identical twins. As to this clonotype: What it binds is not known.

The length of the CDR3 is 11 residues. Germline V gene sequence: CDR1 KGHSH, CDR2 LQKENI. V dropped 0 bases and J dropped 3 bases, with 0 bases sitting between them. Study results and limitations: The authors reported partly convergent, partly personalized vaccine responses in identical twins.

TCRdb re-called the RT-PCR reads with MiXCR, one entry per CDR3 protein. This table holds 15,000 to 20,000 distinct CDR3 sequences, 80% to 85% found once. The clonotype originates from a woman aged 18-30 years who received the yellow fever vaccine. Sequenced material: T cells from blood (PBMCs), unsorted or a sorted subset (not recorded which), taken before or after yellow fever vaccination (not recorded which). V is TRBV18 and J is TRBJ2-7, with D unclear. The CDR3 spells CASSPPYEQYF. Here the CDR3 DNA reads TGTGCCAGCTCACCACCCTACGAGCAGTACTTC.